These T cell receptor beta chains were read from a single sample in a study of CD4 T cells in relation to SARS-CoV-2 and coronaviruses. These TCRs' antigens remain unknown. Here immunoSEQ multiplex PCR was the method, and the copy in TCRdb shows in-frame clones only, minus some. Here the sample spans more than 20,000 clones, around 80% being singletons. The sample consisted of CD4+ T cells from PBMCs, cultured in vitro. The receptors come from a human donor in good health. The CDR3 runs from the conserved cysteine through the conserved F or W. The D gene is left open where the match is weak. A row's size may be missing; if present it is once, few, many or a size class.

D,V,J,size,DNA,CDR3
NA,TRBV6-5,TRBJ1-1,few,TGTGCCAGCAGTTACTCCGGGGGTACTGAAGCTTTCTTT,CASSYSGGTEAFF
NA,TRBV6-5,TRBJ2-5,NA,TGTGCCAGCACCCAAGACAGCTCTCAAGAGACCCAGTACTTC,CASTQDSSQETQYF
NA,TRBV28,TRBJ1-1,NA,TGTGCCAGCAGTTTCCCTGCACCTCGGACAGTAAACACTGAAGCTTTCTTT,CASSFPAPRTVNTEAFF
NA,TRBV6-5,TRBJ1-2,few,TGTGCCAGCAGTCCCCGCGGAGACCGAAAGTATGGCTACACCTTC,CASSPRGDRKYGYTF
NA,TRBV11-2,TRBJ1-4,NA,TGTGCCAGCAGCGTCGTTCGGGGTATCGGAGAAAAACTGTTTTTT,CASSVVRGIGEKLFF
TRBD1,TRBV2,TRBJ1-2,NA,TGTGCCAGCAGTGATTGGGGACAGGGGGCCGGTGGCTACACCTTC,CASSDWGQGAGGYTF
TRBD2,TRBV27,TRBJ2-1,few,TGTGCCAGCAGTTTATCGATCGCGACTAGCGGGAGGAATGAGCAGTTCTTC,CASSLSIATSGRNEQFF
NA,TRBV3-1/TRBV3-2,TRBJ2-7,NA,TGTGCCAGCAGCTATGGGACTGAGACCTACGAGCAGTACTTC,CASSYGTETYEQYF
NA,TRBV6-4,TRBJ1-1,once,TGTGCCAGCAGTGTCCACCGAGACTCGATGAACACTGAAGCTTTCTTT,CASSVHRDSMNTEAFF
NA,TRBV9,TRBJ1-1,NA,TGTGCCAGCAGCGTAGGAGGTGTAGGGACTGAAGCTTTCTTT,CASSVGGVGTEAFF
TRBD1,TRBV9,TRBJ2-5,few,TGTGCCAGCAGCGCTACAGGGGGCAGCGGGGAGACCCAGTACTTC,CASSATGGSGETQYF
TRBD1,TRBV10-3,TRBJ2-7,NA,TGTGCCATCAGTGAGTCAGCAGGGGGCTACGAGCAGTACTTC,CAISESAGGYEQYF
TRBD1,TRBV19,TRBJ2-6,NA,TGTGCCAGTATCGAGGGACAGGGGGCCAACGTCCTGACTTTC,CASIEGQGANVLTF
TRBD1,TRBV2,TRBJ1-1,few,TGTGCCAGCAGATCGGACAGGGAGAACACTGAAGCTTTCTTT,CASRSDRENTEAFF
NA,TRBV5-1,TRBJ2-1,few,TGCGCCAGCAGCTTGGCGACCGGGACTTACAACTCGGGGGAGCAGTTCTTC,CASSLATGTYNSGEQFF
NA,TRBV6-2/TRBV6-3,TRBJ1-2,NA,TGTGCCAGCAGTTACTCAGGGTTCAACTATGGCTACACCTTC,CASSYSGFNYGYTF
NA,TRBV5-6,TRBJ2-7,NA,TGTGCCAGCAGCTTGGTTGCCCGTAGGGTCCCCGAGCAGTACTTC,CASSLVARRVPEQYF
NA,TRBV7-9,TRBJ1-1,NA,TGTGCCAGCAGCTTAGCGATGAACACTGAAGCTTTCTTT,CASSLAMNTEAFF
NA,TRBV19,TRBJ2-4,NA,TGTGCCAGTAGTATGTTTCGGGAAGCCAAAAACATTCAGTACTTC,CASSMFREAKNIQYF
NA,TRBV11-2,TRBJ2-4,NA,TGTGCCAGCACTCTCGCCCTAGCCAAAAACATTCAGTACTTC,CASTLALAKNIQYF
NA,TRBV27,TRBJ2-3,NA,TGTGCCAGCAGTTTGTTCGGGGGAGAAGACGCAGATACGCAGTATTTT,CASSLFGGEDADTQYF
TRBD1,TRBV24-1,TRBJ1-2,few,TGTGCCACCAGTGACCGGGACAGGGTCTATGGCTACACCTTC,CATSDRDRVYGYTF
NA,TRBV5-1,TRBJ2-5,once,TGCGCCAGCAGTGGCGGGACGTTCCAAGAGACCCAGTACTTC,CASSGGTFQETQYF
NA,TRBV30,TRBJ2-7,NA,TGTGCCTGGAGTTTGGAGGGGGTTAGGTACGAGCAGTACTTC,CAWSLEGVRYEQYF
TRBD1,TRBV13,TRBJ2-5,NA,TGTGCCAGCAGCTTAGTTGGGGCAGGGGGACCCCAAGAGACCCAGTACTTC,CASSLVGAGGPQETQYF
NA,TRBV2,TRBJ2-3,NA,TGTGCCAGCAGGGTCCGACAGGGCACAGATACGCAGTATTTT,CASRVRQGTDTQYF
TRBD1,TRBV19,TRBJ2-1,NA,TGTGCCAGTAGTATAGGACAGGGCCCTTACAATGAGCAGTTCTTC,CASSIGQGPYNEQFF
NA,TRBV11-1,TRBJ2-1,once,TGTGCCAGCAGCCCCCGGCCCACTATCCAGGATGAGCAGTTCTTC,CASSPRPTIQDEQFF
NA,TRBV5-1,TRBJ2-7,few,TGCGCCAGCAGCCTCAATGTCGGGACCGAAACCTACGAGCAGTACTTC,CASSLNVGTETYEQYF
NA,TRBV18,TRBJ1-1,NA,TGTGCCAGCTCACCAGCTGGGGCTGTGAACACTGAAGCTTTCTTT,CASSPAGAVNTEAFF
NA,TRBV5-5,TRBJ1-4,NA,TGTGCCAGCAGCCACCCCGGGGTCTTAGGGGAAAAACTGTTTTTT,CASSHPGVLGEKLFF
NA,TRBV2,TRBJ1-1,NA,TGTGCCAGCAGTGATCTACAGCGGGACACTGAAGCTTTCTTT,CASSDLQRDTEAFF
NA,TRBV3-1/TRBV3-2,TRBJ2-3,NA,TGTGCCAGCAGCCACAGGGCCGACGGAGATACGCAGTATTTT,CASSHRADGDTQYF
NA,TRBV20-1,TRBJ2-7,NA,TGCAGTGCCAGTGGTGGGACCAGGATCTACGAGCAGTACTTC,CSASGGTRIYEQYF
TRBD1,TRBV19,TRBJ1-1,few,TGTGCCAGTAGTGCGACAGGGGGCGGCACTGAAGCTTTCTTT,CASSATGGGTEAFF
TRBD1,TRBV10-3,TRBJ2-7,NA,TGTGCCATCAGTACCGCCGGGACAGGGGGCTTCAAGGGCTCCTACGAGCAGTACTTC,CAISTAGTGGFKGSYEQYF
TRBD2,TRBV5-1,TRBJ2-3,NA,TGCGCCAGCAGCACCGGACTAGCGGAGGGGGATACGCAGTATTTT,CASSTGLAEGDTQYF
NA,TRBV10-1,TRBJ2-7,few,TGCGCCAGCAGGACCGCAAAGAAGGGGCAGGGGATCTGCTCCTACGAGCAGTACTTC,CASRTAKKGQGICSYEQYF
NA,TRBV5-6,TRBJ2-7,once,TGTGCCAGCAGCTTAGGTAGGGGGGCTATTATTTACGAGCAGTACTTC,CASSLGRGAIIYEQYF
NA,TRBV30,TRBJ1-2,NA,TGTGCCTGGAGTTTAGGGGACTATGGCTACACCTTC,CAWSLGDYGYTF
NA,TRBV9,TRBJ1-2,NA,TGTGCCAGCAGCGTAGAATACTATGGCTACACCTTC,CASSVEYYGYTF